The 20 T cell receptor beta chains presented below share a single source sample, sequenced in a study of beta chain features in type 1 diabetes. Reverse transcribing all isolated RNA meant expressed TCRB transcripts were sequenced. Some clones are missing from TCRdb's copy, which holds only in-frame ones; the method was immunoSEQ multiplex PCR. The sample yields about 180,000 clones, roughly an eighth seen once. The source material was central memory CD4+ T cells from blood. The receptors derive from a woman in her late teens or twenties in good health.

This chain connects TRBV19 to TRBJ2-3, with D possibly matching TRBD1 (5 bases). With 5 bases removed from V and 2 bases from J, the gap between germline ends came to 11 bases. The CDR3 runs 14 residues. Germline-derived CDR1 and CDR2 are LNHDA and SQIVND (reference sequence). The CDR3 nucleotides read TGTGCCAGTAGTGATAGGGGAACCACAGATACGCAGTATTTT. Protein: CASSDRGTTDTQYF.

The chain couples TRBV4-1 to TRBJ2-3; 11 bases are shared with TRBD2. Germline CDR1 reads MGHRA; CDR2 reads YSYEKL. J was trimmed by 1 base and V by 5 bases; bases with no gene match: 5. The CDR3 spans 16 residues. Here the CDR3 reads CASSSIAGGGTDTQYF. The CDR3 DNA follows: TGCGCCAGCAGCTCCATAGCGGGAGGGGGCACAGATACGCAGTATTTT.

This rearrangement joins TRBV7-2 to TRBJ2-3, with 12 bases that match TRBD2. This CDR3 comprises 16 residues. V lost 3 bases and J lost 5; bases outside the gene matches: 6. CDR1 SGHTA and CDR2 FQGNSA come from the germline V gene. CDR3 sequence (DNA): TGTGCCAGCAGCTTTTGGCTAGCGGGAGGGATAGATACGCAGTATTTT. As protein: CASSFWLAGGIDTQYF.

This clone was counted only a few times. This chain links TRBV5-1 with TRBJ1-2; D is unclear. The CDR3 runs 13 residues. Germline V gives CDR1 SGHRS, CDR2 YFSETQ. With 4 bases removed from V and 3 bases from J, the gap between germline ends came to 10 bases. The CDR3 DNA reads as TGCGCCAGCAGCCCAGGTCCCCACTATGGCTACACCTTC. This encodes CASSPGPHYGYTF. The full variable domain, completed using reference TRBV5-1 and TRBJ1-2, is KAGVTQTPRYLIKTRGQQVTLSCSPISGHRSVSWYQQTPGQGLQFLFEYFSETQRNKGNFPGRFSGRQFSNSRSEMNVSTLELGDSALYLCASSPGPHYGYTFGSGTRLTVV.

The chain uses TRBV19 and TRBJ1-1, with TRBD1 matching over 7 bases. The junction had 13 bases not matched to a gene; V was cut back by 5 bases and J by 1 base. The V gene's germline CDR1 is LNHDA and CDR2 SQIVND (reference sequence). The CDR3 runs 17 residues. The CDR3 is CASSFSGTATGNTEAFF. The CDR3 DNA reads TGTGCCAGTAGTTTCTCCGGGACAGCGACTGGGAACACTGAAGCTTTCTTT. The whole variable domain, remainder taken from reference TRBV19 and TRBJ1-1, is DGGITQSPKYLFRKEGQNVTLSCEQNLNHDAMYWYRQDPGQGLRLIYYSQIVNDFQKGDIAEGYSVSREKKESFPLTVTSAQKNPTAFYLCASSFSGTATGNTEAFFGQGTRLTVV.

This clone has only a few counts. V usage is TRBV2 and J usage is TRBJ1-5; D remains ambiguous. The ends were cut back, 7 bases at V and 3 bases at J, with 13 bases in the middle. The germline CDR1 and CDR2 sequences are SNHLY and FYNNEI. The CDR3 length is 14 residues. CDR3 protein: CASMERLPNQPQHF. The CDR3 nucleotides read TGTGCCAGCATGGAAAGACTTCCCAATCAGCCCCAGCATTTT.

This clone occurred a few times. This chain links TRBV28 with TRBJ2-2; 8 nucleotides match TRBD2. The germline V gene encodes CDR1 MDHEN and CDR2 SYDVKM. The CDR3 is 15 residues long. V shed 6 bases and J 5 bases; nucleotides not matched to a gene: 8. The CDR3 DNA reads as TGTGCCAGCAGCATGAGCGGGAGTGGAACCGGGGAGCTGTTTTTT. It specifies CASSMSGSGTGELFF.

The V gene is TRBV30, the J gene TRBJ1-1; no clear D. The CDR3 runs 13 residues. From germline, CDR1 is GTSNPN and CDR2 SVGIG (reference sequence). Trimming left V 5 bases short and J 1 base short, with 11 bases between. CDR3 DNA: TGTGCCTGGCGTAGAACGGGGAACACTGAAGCTTTCTTT. Protein product: CAWRRTGNTEAFF. Filled out from reference TRBV30 and TRBJ1-1, the complete variable domain reads SQTIHQWPATLVQPVGSPLSLECTVEGTSNPNLYWYRQAAGRGLQLLFYSVGIGQISSEVPQNLSASRPQDRQFILSSKKLLLSDSGFYLCAWRRTGNTEAFFGQGTRLTVV.

This clone was recorded a few times. This chain uses TRBV29-1 with TRBJ1-1; TRBD1 agrees at 7 bases. The length of the CDR3 is 12 residues. After removal of 6 bases from V and 4 bases from J, the junction contained 5 bases not matched to a gene. Looked up from germline, CDR1 is SQVTM and CDR2 is ANQGSEA. The CDR3 DNA sequence: TGCAGCGTGACAGGGCTGGGCACTGAAGCTTTCTTT. Translated, it gives CSVTGLGTEAFF. The whole variable domain, remainder taken from reference TRBV29-1 and TRBJ1-1, is SAVISQKPSRDICQRGTSLTIQCQVDSQVTMMFWYRQQPGQSLTLIATANQGSEATYESGFVIDKFPISRPNLTFSTLTVSNMSPEDSSIYLCSVTGLGTEAFFGQGTRLTVV.

This clone was detected a few times. CDR3 sequence reads: CSVEGAFNTEAFF. The CDR3 bases are TGCAGCGTTGAGGGGGCCTTTAACACTGAAGCTTTCTTT. V and J are TRBV29-1 and TRBJ1-1; tentatively, D is TRBD1 (6 bases). This CDR3 contains 13 residues. V lost 3 bases, J lost 2 bases, and 10 bases lay in between. Germline CDR1 SQVTM, CDR2 ANQGSEA.

The gene calls are TRBV30 and TRBJ1-5, with D possibly being TRBD1 (6 bases). Germline CDR1 GTSNPN, CDR2 SVGIG (reference sequence). V dropped 0 bases and J dropped 7 bases, with 13 bases sitting between them. The CDR3 totals 14 residues. The CDR3 DNA reads as TGTGCCTGGAGTGTGTCAGGGGTCGAACAGCCCCAGCATTTT. Translated, it gives CAWSVSGVEQPQHF.

The chain combines TRBV28 with TRBJ2-5; 13 bases fit TRBD2. The CDR3 runs 16 residues. From germline, CDR1 is MDHEN and CDR2 SYDVKM. V shed 5 bases, J shed 7 bases, and the junction held 10 bases outside the gene matches. CDR3 in amino acids: CASSIMGLAGIGTQYF. DNA of the CDR3: TGTGCCAGCAGTATTATGGGACTAGCGGGAATCGGGACCCAGTACTTC.

V and J are TRBV5-4 and TRBJ2-3; 11 nucleotides align to TRBD1. Germline values: CDR1 SGHNT, CDR2 YYREEE (reference sequence). The CDR3 is made up of 15 amino acids. V dropped 5 bases and J dropped 5; count of bases not matched to a gene: 7. The CDR3 DNA sequence: TGTGCCAGCAGTAAGGACAGGGGGCAGGTAGATACGCAGTATTTT. Translating it yields CASSKDRGQVDTQYF.

V gene TRBV13 combines with J gene TRBJ2-7, with a weak D call TRBD2 (5 bases). Per the germline V gene, CDR1 is PRHDT and CDR2 is FYEKMQ (reference sequence). The CDR3 is made up of 14 amino acids. V was cut by 0 bases and J by 3 bases, with 9 bases left in between. The CDR3 sequence is CASSLGGSVYEQYF. The CDR3 region has the DNA TGTGCCAGCAGCTTAGGAGGGAGCGTCTACGAGCAGTACTTC.

This clone was seen only a few times. The chain has TRBV9 and TRBJ2-5; 8 bases are shared with TRBD2. Germline V lookup: CDR1 SGDLS, CDR2 YYNGEE. The CDR3 runs to 14 residues. Trimming removed 1 base from V and 2 bases from J; junction bases left unmatched: 1. The CDR3 coding sequence is TGTGCCAGCAGCGTAACTAGCGGACAAGAGACCCAGTACTTC. Encoded protein: CASSVTSGQETQYF.

The table lists this clone with a few counts. V usage is TRBV28 and J usage is TRBJ2-3; 7 bases match TRBD1. The CDR3 has 16 residues. With V trimmed by 6 bases and J by 3 bases, 12 bases remained unmatched. The germline V gene has CDR1 MDHEN and CDR2 SYDVKM. The CDR3 spells CASSLPGTEVTDTQYF. CDR3 DNA sequence: TGTGCCAGCAGCTTACCCGGGACAGAAGTAACAGATACGCAGTATTTT. Looking up the rest from reference TRBV28 and TRBJ2-3 gives the full variable domain: DVKVTQSSRYLVKRTGEKVFLECVQDMDHENMFWYRQDPGLGLRLIYFSYDVKMKEKGDIPEGYSVSREKKERFSLILESASTNQTSMYLCASSLPGTEVTDTQYFGPGTRLTVL.

This chain joins TRBV2 and TRBJ2-1; TRBD2 matches at 8 bases. V gave up 5 bases and J gave up 3 bases; unmatched junction bases: 6. Germline V gene data show CDR1 as SNHLY and CDR2 as FYNNEI. The length of the CDR3 is 15 residues. The CDR3 DNA reads as TGTGCCAGCAGTACTAGCGGACCTATCTACAATGAGCAGTTCTTC. This translates into CASSTSGPIYNEQFF.

This clone was detected only a few times. The V gene is TRBV7-2, the J gene TRBJ2-1, with TRBD1 matching 11 bases. The CDR3 covers 17 residues. Germline V gives CDR1 SGHTA, CDR2 FQGNSA. J was trimmed by 5 bases and V by 5 bases; bases with no gene match: 11. The CDR3 loop reads CASSPRGAGQGDNEQFF. DNA of the CDR3: TGTGCCAGCAGCCCACGGGGGGCGGGACAGGGGGACAATGAGCAGTTCTTC.

This chain links TRBV30 with TRBJ1-5; weak D call: TRBD1 (5 bases). Deletions cut 2 bases from V and 5 bases from J, with 10 bases between. This CDR3 spans 13 amino acids. Germline V gene sequence: CDR1 GTSNPN, CDR2 SVGIG (reference sequence). CDR3 nucleotides: TGTGCCTGGAGTAAAGGGGTGGATCAGCCCCAGCATTTT. This encodes CAWSKGVDQPQHF.

In its sample, this clone was seen a few times. The CDR3 region has the DNA TGCAGTGCTGTTCGGGGGGAAGCTTTCTTT. Its protein is CSAVRGEAFF. V is TRBV20-1 and J is TRBJ1-1, with TRBD1 as a possible D gene (5 bases). The V gene lost 5 bases and the J gene lost 8 bases, with 9 bases spanning the gap. CDR1 and CDR2 from the germline V gene are DFQATT and SNEGSKA (reference sequence). The CDR3 has 10 amino acids.